This T cell receptor (beta chain) was recovered during a study of cytomegalovirus exposure and HLA in healthy donors. The V gene's germline CDR1 is MRHNA and CDR2 SNTAGT. The length of the CDR3 is 15 residues. The V and J ends lost 0 bases and 0 bases respectively, with 7 bases between them. This clone was recorded a few times. Distinct nucleotide sequences in the sample also encode this CDR3. PCR was performed using 60 Vbeta and 13 Jbeta primers. Produced via immunoSEQ multiplex PCR; TCRdb's table is partial and in-frame only. The sample carries around 150,000 clones, approximately 80% recorded once. This clonotype was obtained from a woman between 18 and 29 years old in good health and CMV-seronegative. The sequenced sample consisted of PBMCs. This chain links TRBV6-4 with TRBJ2-3, with D maybe TRBD2 (6 bases). The chain's CDR3 is CASSDSAGSTDTQYF. DNA for the CDR3: TGTGCCAGCAGTGACTCGGCGGGGAGCACAGATACGCAGTATTTT.